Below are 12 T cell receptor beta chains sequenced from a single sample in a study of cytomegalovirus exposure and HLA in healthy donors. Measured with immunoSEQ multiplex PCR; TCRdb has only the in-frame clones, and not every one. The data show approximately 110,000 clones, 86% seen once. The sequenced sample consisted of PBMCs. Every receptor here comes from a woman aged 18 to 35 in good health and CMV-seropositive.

For the CDR3, the DNA is TGTGCCAGCACCTTGGACAGACTTCAGCCCCAGCATTTT. Amino acid sequence: CASTLDRLQPQHF. The chain is built from TRBV6-5 and TRBJ1-5, with a weak D call TRBD1 (6 bases). Trimming removed 7 bases from V and 6 bases from J, with 13 bases in between. This CDR3 is built from 13 residues. Germline CDR1 and CDR2: MNHEY and SVGAGI.

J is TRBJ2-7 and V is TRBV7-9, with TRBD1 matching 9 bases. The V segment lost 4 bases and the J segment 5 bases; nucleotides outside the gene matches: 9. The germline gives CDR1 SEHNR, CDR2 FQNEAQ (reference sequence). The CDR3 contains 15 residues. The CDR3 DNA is TGTGCCAGCAGCTGGGTGGGGACAGGGTCCCACGAGCAGTACTTC. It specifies CASSWVGTGSHEQYF.

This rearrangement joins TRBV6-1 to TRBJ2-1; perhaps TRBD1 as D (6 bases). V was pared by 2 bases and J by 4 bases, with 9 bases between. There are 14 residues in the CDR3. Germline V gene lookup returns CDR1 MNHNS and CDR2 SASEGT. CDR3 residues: CASSERGQYNEQFF. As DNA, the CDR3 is TGTGCCAGCAGTGAAAGGGGACAATACAATGAGCAGTTCTTC.

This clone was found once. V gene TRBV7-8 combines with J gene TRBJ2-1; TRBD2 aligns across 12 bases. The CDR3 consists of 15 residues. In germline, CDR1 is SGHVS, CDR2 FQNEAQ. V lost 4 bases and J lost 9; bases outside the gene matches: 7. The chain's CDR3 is CASSYRRLAGVEQFF. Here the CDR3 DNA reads TGTGCCAGCAGCTACCGGAGACTAGCGGGGGTTGAGCAGTTCTTC.

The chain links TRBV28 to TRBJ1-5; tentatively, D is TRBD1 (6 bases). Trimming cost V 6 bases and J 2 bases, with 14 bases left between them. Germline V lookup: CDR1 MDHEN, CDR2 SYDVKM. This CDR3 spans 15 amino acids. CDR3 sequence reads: CASRVPAGGNQPQHF. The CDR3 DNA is TGTGCCAGCAGGGTGCCCGCAGGGGGCAATCAGCCCCAGCATTTT.

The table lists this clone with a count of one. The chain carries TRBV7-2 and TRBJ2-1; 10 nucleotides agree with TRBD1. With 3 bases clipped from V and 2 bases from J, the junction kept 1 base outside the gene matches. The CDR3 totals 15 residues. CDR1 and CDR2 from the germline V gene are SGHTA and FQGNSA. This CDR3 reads CASSLGQGTYNEQFF. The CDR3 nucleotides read TGTGCCAGCAGCTTGGGACAGGGGACCTACAATGAGCAGTTCTTC.

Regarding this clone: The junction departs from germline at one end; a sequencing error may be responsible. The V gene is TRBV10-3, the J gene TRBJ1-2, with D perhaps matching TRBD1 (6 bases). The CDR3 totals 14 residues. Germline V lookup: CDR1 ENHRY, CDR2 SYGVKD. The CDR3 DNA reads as TGTGCCATCAATGAGGCGACAGGTACATTTGGCTACACCTTC. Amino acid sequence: CAINEATGTFGYTF.

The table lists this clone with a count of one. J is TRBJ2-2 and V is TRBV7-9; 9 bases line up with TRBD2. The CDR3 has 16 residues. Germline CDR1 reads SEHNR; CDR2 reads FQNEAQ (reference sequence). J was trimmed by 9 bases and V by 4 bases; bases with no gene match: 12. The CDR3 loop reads CASSSPTSGGLWELFF. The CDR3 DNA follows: TGTGCCAGCAGCTCACCGACTAGCGGCGGACTCTGGGAGCTGTTTTTT.

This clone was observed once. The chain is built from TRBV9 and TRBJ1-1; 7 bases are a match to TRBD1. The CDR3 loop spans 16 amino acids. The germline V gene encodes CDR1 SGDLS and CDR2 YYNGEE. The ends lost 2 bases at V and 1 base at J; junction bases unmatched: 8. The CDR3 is CASSVHGGQANTEAFF. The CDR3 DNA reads TGTGCCAGCAGCGTCCATGGCGGACAGGCGAACACTGAAGCTTTCTTT.

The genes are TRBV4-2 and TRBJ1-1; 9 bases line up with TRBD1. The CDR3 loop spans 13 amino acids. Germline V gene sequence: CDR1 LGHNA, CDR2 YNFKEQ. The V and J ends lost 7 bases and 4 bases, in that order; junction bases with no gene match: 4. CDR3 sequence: CASTQTGGTEAFF. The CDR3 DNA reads TGTGCCAGCACCCAGACAGGGGGCACTGAAGCTTTCTTT.

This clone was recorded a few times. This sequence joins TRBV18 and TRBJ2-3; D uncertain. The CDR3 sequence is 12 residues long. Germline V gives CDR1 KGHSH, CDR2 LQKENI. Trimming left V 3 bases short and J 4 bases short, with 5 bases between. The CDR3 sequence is CASSPASDTQYF. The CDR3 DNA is TGTGCCAGCTCACCGGCTTCAGATACGCAGTATTTT.

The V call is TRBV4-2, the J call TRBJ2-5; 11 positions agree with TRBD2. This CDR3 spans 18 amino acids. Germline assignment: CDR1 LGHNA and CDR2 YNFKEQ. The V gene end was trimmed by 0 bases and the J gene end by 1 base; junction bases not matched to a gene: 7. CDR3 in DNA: TGTGCCAGCAGCCAAGATAAACTAGCGGGAGACACCCAAGAGACCCAGTACTTC. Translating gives CASSQDKLAGDTQETQYF.